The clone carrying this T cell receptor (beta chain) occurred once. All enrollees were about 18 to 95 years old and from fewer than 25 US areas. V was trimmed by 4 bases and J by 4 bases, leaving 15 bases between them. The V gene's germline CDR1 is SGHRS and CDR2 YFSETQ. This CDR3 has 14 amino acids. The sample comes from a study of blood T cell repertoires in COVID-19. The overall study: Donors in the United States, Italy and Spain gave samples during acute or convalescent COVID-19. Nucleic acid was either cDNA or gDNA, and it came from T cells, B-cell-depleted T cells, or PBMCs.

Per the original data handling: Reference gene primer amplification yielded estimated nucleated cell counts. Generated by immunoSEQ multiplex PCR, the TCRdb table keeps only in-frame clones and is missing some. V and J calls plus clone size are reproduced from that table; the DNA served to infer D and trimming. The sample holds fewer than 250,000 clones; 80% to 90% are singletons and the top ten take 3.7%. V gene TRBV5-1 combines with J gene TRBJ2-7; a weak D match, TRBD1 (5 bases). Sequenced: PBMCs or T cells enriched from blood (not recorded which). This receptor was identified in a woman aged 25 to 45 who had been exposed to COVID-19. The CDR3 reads CASSRGDSSYEQYF. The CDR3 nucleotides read TGCGCCAGCAGCCGTGGCGACAGCTCATACGAGCAGTACTTC.